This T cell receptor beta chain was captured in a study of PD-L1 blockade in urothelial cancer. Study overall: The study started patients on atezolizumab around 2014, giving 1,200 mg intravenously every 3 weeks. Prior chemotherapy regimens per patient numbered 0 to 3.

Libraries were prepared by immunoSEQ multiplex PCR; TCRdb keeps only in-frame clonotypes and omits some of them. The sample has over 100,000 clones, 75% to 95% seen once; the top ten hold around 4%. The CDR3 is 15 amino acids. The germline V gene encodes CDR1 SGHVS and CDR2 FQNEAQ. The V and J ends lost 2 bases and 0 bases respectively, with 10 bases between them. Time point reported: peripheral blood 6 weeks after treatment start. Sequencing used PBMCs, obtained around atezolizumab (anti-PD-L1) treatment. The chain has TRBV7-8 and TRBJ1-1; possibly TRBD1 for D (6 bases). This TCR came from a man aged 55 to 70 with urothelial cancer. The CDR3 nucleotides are TGTGCCAGCAGCTTAAAAAGACAGGTGAACACTGAAGCTTTCTTT. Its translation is CASSLKRQVNTEAFF.